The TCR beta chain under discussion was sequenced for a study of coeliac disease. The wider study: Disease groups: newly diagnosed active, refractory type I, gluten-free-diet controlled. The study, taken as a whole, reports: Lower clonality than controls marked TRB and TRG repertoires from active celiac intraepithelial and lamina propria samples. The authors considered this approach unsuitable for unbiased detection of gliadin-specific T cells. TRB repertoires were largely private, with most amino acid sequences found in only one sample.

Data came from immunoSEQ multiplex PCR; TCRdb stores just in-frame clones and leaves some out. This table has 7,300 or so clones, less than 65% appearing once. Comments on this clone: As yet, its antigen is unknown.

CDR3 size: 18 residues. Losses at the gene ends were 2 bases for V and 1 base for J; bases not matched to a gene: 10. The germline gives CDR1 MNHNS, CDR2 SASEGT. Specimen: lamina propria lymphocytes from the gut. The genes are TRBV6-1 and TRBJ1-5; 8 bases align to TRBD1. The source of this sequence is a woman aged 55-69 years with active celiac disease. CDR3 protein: CASSETVGQGASNQPQHF. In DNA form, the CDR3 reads TGTGCCAGCAGTGAAACAGTAGGACAGGGCGCCAGCAATCAGCCCCAGCATTTT.